This T cell receptor (beta chain) is from a study of T-cell reconstitution after alpha-beta-depleted transplantation in children (dated by TCRdb to about 2016). For the study in its entirety: T-cell immune reconstitution after TCRalphabeta/CD19-depleted allogeneic hematopoietic cell transplantation in children was quantitatively tracked in the study by means of TCR repertoire profiling.

From the cysteine up to the phenylalanine, the CDR3 has a length of 12 residues. Just CDR3 DNA is preserved here, 36 bases in frame from base 1. For CDR1 and CDR2, the germline V gene lists SQVTM and ANQGSEA. Trimming removed 5 bases from V and 10 bases from J; the gene matches leave 2 bases unexplained. This clonotype was detected many times. Its antigen remains undetermined. Base-call qualities are not available, and no considerably larger clone is one nucleotide away. To prepare the library, PCR was applied. The data were produced on an Illumina HiSeq 2500. To normalize quantification of the TCRbeta repertoire, the TCR libraries were built with molecular barcoding that relied on unique molecular identifiers. Through fastp at Q25 and MiXCR, TCRdb rebuilt clones from the public reads, retaining in-frame beta chains. Rows matching on CDR3 protein sequence are summarized as one entry with the most common DNA and genes. The sample data list hundreds of thousands of distinct CDR3 sequences, and roughly 15% of these were observed just once. Of the sample, about 1.1% is held by the ten largest clones.

The sequence was obtained from a human donor who donated a stem cell graft to a child with acute myeloid leukemia. This material consisted of PBMCs from the stem cell graft donor, taken from the stem cell graft. The V gene is TRBV29-1 and the J gene is TRBJ2-1, and 13 bases in between align with TRBD2. The CDR3 amino acid sequence is: CSVPGLAGEQFF. In nucleotide form, the sequence is TGCAGCGTTCCGGGACTAGCGGGGGAGCAGTTCTTC.